The rows below give T cell receptor beta chains drawn from one sample of a study of CD8 T cells in ankylosing spondylitis. TCRdb ran MiXCR on the 5' RACE reads and lists one entry per CDR3 protein. This table holds some 840,000 distinct CDR3 sequences, 10% to 15% found once. The specimen was blood, either unsorted or a sorted T cell fraction (not recorded which). The receptors derive from a male donor with ankylosing spondylitis. Each CDR3 is given without its conserved first and last residue. Clone sizes are given selectively: once, few, many, or a class where the clone is expanded.

CDR3aa: ASSHPGVNEKLF; j_gene: TRBJ1-4; abundance: NA; v_gene: TRBV3-1; len: 12
CDR3aa: ASSPQGASTGELF; j_gene: TRBJ2-2; abundance: few; v_gene: TRBV12-3/TRBV12-4; len: 13
CDR3aa: SASASVQETQY; j_gene: TRBJ2-5; abundance: NA; v_gene: TRBV20-1; len: 11
CDR3aa: SAGETGKGRRGYT; j_gene: TRBJ1-2; abundance: NA; v_gene: TRBV20-1; len: 13
CDR3aa: ASSLDSSGEQY; j_gene: TRBJ2-7; abundance: few; v_gene: TRBV5-1; len: 11
CDR3aa: ASSTGTVGSPLH; j_gene: TRBJ1-6; abundance: NA; v_gene: TRBV7-2; len: 12
CDR3aa: SARDRGSEGEQF; j_gene: TRBJ2-1; abundance: few; v_gene: TRBV20-1; len: 12
CDR3aa: ATGTGANTEAF; j_gene: TRBJ1-1; abundance: few; v_gene: TRBV6-1; len: 11
CDR3aa: SVGRGASGASYNEQF; j_gene: TRBJ2-1; abundance: NA; v_gene: TRBV29-1; len: 15
CDR3aa: ASGLPGQGDTEAF; j_gene: TRBJ1-1; abundance: few; v_gene: TRBV12-5; len: 13
CDR3aa: ATGTHPWEQY; j_gene: TRBJ2-7; abundance: NA; v_gene: TRBV27; len: 10
CDR3aa: SDQTGSYGYT; j_gene: TRBJ1-2; abundance: many; v_gene: TRBV29-1; len: 10
CDR3aa: ASSLLGQGGEQY; j_gene: TRBJ2-7; abundance: NA; v_gene: TRBV12-3/TRBV12-4; len: 12
CDR3aa: ASSSAGSVETQY; j_gene: TRBJ2-5; abundance: many; v_gene: TRBV27; len: 12
CDR3aa: ASSHQTPFSGRGVYEQY; j_gene: TRBJ2-7; abundance: many; v_gene: TRBV11-2; len: 17
CDR3aa: ATSRDPGQGAAGYT; j_gene: TRBJ1-2; abundance: NA; v_gene: TRBV15; len: 14
CDR3aa: SPGPTTANYGYT; j_gene: TRBJ1-2; abundance: NA; v_gene: TRBV29-1; len: 12